This T cell receptor (beta chain) was documented in a study of cytomegalovirus exposure and HLA in healthy donors. Study details: Of all 360 or so donors who were genotyped, 81% belonged to the Caucasian-associated ancestry cluster. Study observations and caveats: The authors confirmed in vitro that a few CMV-associated chains were specific for CMV antigens.

PCR amplification relied on 60 Vbeta primers (plus 13 Jbeta primers). Produced via immunoSEQ multiplex PCR; TCRdb's table is partial and in-frame only. The sample has tens of thousands of clones; approximately 80% are singletons. For this clone: Its antigen is as yet unknown.

Germline V CDR1 and CDR2: SGHRS, YFSETQ. The CDR3 is 15 residues long. Trimming cost V 1 base and J 3 bases, with 13 bases left between them. Nominally healthy donors provided the samples, though records likely missed some immune exposures. Sequencing input: PBMCs. This sequence joins TRBV5-1 and TRBJ1-1, with D hard to call. This clonotype was sampled from a human donor in good health. The CDR3: CASSLTGIGDTEAFF. CDR3 sequence (DNA): TGCGCCAGCAGCTTGACGGGAATCGGGGACACTGAAGCTTTCTTT.